The 22 T cell receptor beta chains given below trace back to one sample, sequenced in a study of CD8 T cells in ankylosing spondylitis. TCRdb re-derived calls from the 5' RACE reads in MiXCR, one entry per CDR3 protein. The sample lists approximately 100,000 distinct CDR3 sequences; roughly 8.3% were seen once. Sequencing was done on a sample of blood, either unsorted or a sorted T cell fraction (not recorded which). The source of these receptors is a male donor with ankylosing spondylitis or in good health (not recorded which).

The sample holds many counts of this clonotype. The chain combines TRBV20-1 with TRBJ2-4; 7 nucleotides agree with TRBD2. The germline V gene encodes CDR1 DFQATT and CDR2 SNEGSKA (reference sequence). V lost 8 bases, J lost 6 bases, and 10 bases stayed unmatched. CDR3 size: 13 residues. The CDR3, as DNA: TGCAGTACCGTCTCGACTAGCAGAAACATTCAGTACTTC. Its translation: CSTVSTSRNIQYF.

Ten or more counts support this clonotype. The V gene is TRBV7-3, the J gene TRBJ2-1; 14 bases are a match to TRBD2. Germline V gene data show CDR1 as SGHTA and CDR2 as FQGTGA. CDR3 length: 18 amino acids. The ends lost 5 bases at V and 4 bases at J; junction bases unmatched: 10. CDR3 DNA sequence: TGTGCCAGCAGCGAACCTGGGACTAGCGGGGGCCATTACAATGAGCAGTTCTTC. Amino acids: CASSEPGTSGGHYNEQFF.

About this clonotype: Possible read error: a much larger clone is one base away. The V and J genes are TRBV7-8 and TRBJ1-2; no clear D. Germline V gene sequence: CDR1 SGHVS, CDR2 FQNEAQ. The CDR3 runs 16 residues. V lost 0 bases to trimming and J lost 4 bases, with 15 bases between them. The CDR3 nucleotides read TGTGCCAGCAGCTTAGCGTTAATGGTAGGAAGCTATGGCTACACCTTC. This gives the protein CASSLALMVGSYGYTF.

This clonotype was counted many times. The chain recombines TRBV5-4 with TRBJ2-3; 10 bases are shared with TRBD2. The length of the CDR3 is 18 residues. V gave up 0 bases and J gave up 2 bases; unmatched junction bases: 9. CDR1 and CDR2 from the germline V gene are SGHNT and YYREEE (reference sequence). CDR3 region: CASSLDGSGGLTTDTQYF. The CDR3 DNA follows: TGTGCCAGCAGCTTGGACGGTAGCGGGGGGCTAACCACAGATACGCAGTATTTT.

This clonotype is medium-sized in the sample. V gene TRBV29-1 combines with J gene TRBJ1-1; 8 bases are a match to TRBD1. Germline V gives CDR1 SQVTM, CDR2 ANQGSEA. The CDR3 contains 12 residues. V gave up 7 bases and J gave up 6 bases; unmatched junction bases: 7. In DNA, the CDR3 is TGCAGCGCTCAATTACAGGGGGCTGAAGCTTTCTTT. This translates into CSAQLQGAEAFF.

This clonotype has a handful of counts. This rearrangement joins TRBV11-2 to TRBJ2-7; D unresolved. The CDR3 sequence is 15 residues long. In germline, CDR1 is SGHAT, CDR2 FQNNGV. V was clipped by 8 bases and J by 0 bases, with 17 bases between them. The CDR3 nucleotides are TGTGCCAGCGGGGATCGGGTCCTTCACTCCTACGAGCAGTACTTC. Its protein is CASGDRVLHSYEQYF.

This clonotype was seen repeatedly, ten times or more. V gene TRBV19 combines with J gene TRBJ1-1; 9 nucleotides match TRBD1. The germline V gene has CDR1 LNHDA and CDR2 SQIVND (reference sequence). The CDR3 runs 13 residues. V shed 6 bases and J 4 bases; nucleotides not matched to a gene: 3. CDR3 sequence reads: CASSQTGGTEAFF. DNA for the CDR3: TGTGCCAGTAGCCAGACAGGGGGCACTGAAGCTTTCTTT. The complete variable domain, with remaining parts taken from reference TRBV19 and TRBJ1-1, reads DGGITQSPKYLFRKEGQNVTLSCEQNLNHDAMYWYRQDPGQGLRLIYYSQIVNDFQKGDIAEGYSVSREKKESFPLTVTSAQKNPTAFYLCASSQTGGTEAFFGQGTRLTVV.

With respect to this clonotype: A clone one base away is much larger, so this may be a read error. The chain couples TRBV6-2 or TRBV6-3 to TRBJ2-1; D unclear. The CDR3 runs to 15 residues. The V gene lost 11 bases and the J gene lost 0 bases, with 17 bases spanning the gap. CDR1 and CDR2 (germline): MNHEY, SVGEGT. CDR3 in amino acids: CAGSGSPSSYNEQFF. CDR3 DNA: TGTGCCGGGTCCGGGTCTCCTAGCTCCTACAATGAGCAGTTCTTC.

This clonotype has more than one count but fewer than ten. The V gene is TRBV27, the J gene TRBJ1-1, with 11 bases lining up with TRBD1. There are 18 residues in the CDR3. The germline CDR1 and CDR2 sequences are MNHEY and SMNVEV (reference sequence). V was clipped by 3 bases and J by 0 bases; unmatched bases: 9. The CDR3: CASSFAPGTGGVNTEAFF. CDR3 coding DNA: TGTGCCAGCAGTTTTGCCCCCGGGACAGGGGGAGTGAACACTGAAGCTTTCTTT.

V gene TRBV19 combines with J gene TRBJ1-2; no clear D. The CDR3 loop spans 15 amino acids. V shed 1 base and J shed 5 bases, with 14 bases lying between them. Germline values: CDR1 LNHDA, CDR2 SQIVND (reference sequence). The CDR3 spells CASSIAVTPGYGYTF. In DNA form, the CDR3 reads TGTGCCAGTAGTATAGCCGTAACGCCGGGGTATGGCTACACCTTC.

This clonotype was recorded at least ten times. The chain has TRBV12-3 or TRBV12-4 and TRBJ2-1, with D unresolved. Trimming stripped 5 bases from V and 8 bases from J, with 16 bases between. This CDR3 spans 14 amino acids. CDR3 coding DNA: TGTGCCAGCAGTCCCCTGAGCCCCTGGGATGAGCAGTTCTTC. This translates into CASSPLSPWDEQFF.

This clonotype was counted many times. DNA for the CDR3: TGCAGTGCTAGGGGCGCTAAGCGGGCCGGGGAGCTGTTTTTT. The encoded protein is CSARGAKRAGELFF. This chain uses TRBV20-1 with TRBJ2-2, with D tentatively TRBD2 (6 bases). Germline CDR1 reads DFQATT; CDR2 reads SNEGSKA (reference sequence). V dropped 3 bases and J dropped 6 bases, with 14 bases sitting between them. The CDR3 length is 14 residues.

This clonotype was seen ten or more times. J is TRBJ2-1 and V is TRBV20-1; a possible D gene is TRBD2 (5 bases). Looked up from germline, CDR1 is DFQATT and CDR2 is SNEGSKA (reference sequence). The CDR3 contains 14 residues. The V gene lost 0 bases and the J gene lost 7 bases, with 13 bases spanning the gap. In nucleotides, the CDR3 is TGCAGTGCTAGAGACGCGGCGGGCCAGAATGAGCAGTTCTTC. Its protein is CSARDAAGQNEQFF.

At least ten counts were recorded for this clonotype. The chain couples TRBV28 to TRBJ2-5; D might be TRBD1 or TRBD2, each matching 5 bases. Trimming cost V 4 bases and J 8 bases, with 17 bases left between them. The CDR3 is made up of 14 amino acids. From germline, CDR1 is MDHEN and CDR2 SYDVKM. CDR3 region: CASSSSGTKRTQYF. The CDR3 nucleotides are TGTGCCAGCAGTTCCTCAGGGACCAAGAGAACCCAGTACTTC.

Many counts were recorded for this clonotype. V and J are TRBV29-1 and TRBJ1-3; D is unclear. The germline gives CDR1 SQVTM, CDR2 ANQGSEA. This CDR3 region has 12 residues. V lost 6 bases and J 6 bases, leaving 12 bases between the germline ends. The CDR3 here is CSVDPGENTIYF. The DNA of the CDR3 is TGCAGCGTCGATCCAGGAGAAAACACCATATATTTT. Drawing the rest from reference TRBV29-1 and TRBJ1-3, the complete variable domain is SAVISQKPSRDICQRGTSLTIQCQVDSQVTMMFWYRQQPGQSLTLIATANQGSEATYESGFVIDKFPISRPNLTFSTLTVSNMSPEDSSIYLCSVDPGENTIYFGEGSWLTVV.

The table lists this clonotype with many counts. The rearrangement uses TRBV20-1 and TRBJ1-1; TRBD1 is a possible D gene (5 bases). V lost 2 bases, J lost 0 bases, and 10 bases lay in between. The germline CDR1 and CDR2 sequences are DFQATT and SNEGSKA (reference sequence). The length of the CDR3 is 14 residues. The CDR3 region has the DNA TGCAGTGCTAGAAACAGGTTCATGAACACTGAAGCTTTCTTT. Its protein is CSARNRFMNTEAFF.

This clonotype was seen many times. This chain connects TRBV29-1 to TRBJ1-1; D is uncertain. V lost 6 bases, J lost 10 bases, and 21 bases lay in between. Germline CDR1 reads SQVTM; CDR2 reads ANQGSEA. The CDR3 is 13 amino acids. CDR3 nucleotide sequence: TGCAGCGTGCGGAGTCTAGGACTGGCGCCAGCTTTCTTT. It yields the protein CSVRSLGLAPAFF.

This clonotype was seen many times. This chain uses TRBV4-2 with TRBJ2-1; the D is unclear. The CDR3 covers 14 residues. CDR1 and CDR2 (germline): LGHNA, YNFKEQ. Trimming cost V 1 base and J 6 bases, with 10 bases left between them. The CDR3 region has the DNA TGTGCCAGCAGCCAAGGTCGACGGAGCAATGAGCAGTTCTTC. Translating it yields CASSQGRRSNEQFF.

The chain employs TRBV30 and TRBJ2-5; D gene ambiguous. From germline, CDR1 is GTSNPN and CDR2 SVGIG (reference sequence). CDR3 length: 12 residues. The V end was cut by 2 bases, the J end by 6 bases, with 10 bases between. CDR3 sequence: CAWSSLLQTQYF. CDR3 in DNA: TGTGCCTGGAGTTCCCTTCTTCAGACCCAGTACTTC.

The chain couples TRBV3-1 to TRBJ2-1, with TRBD1 as a possible D gene (6 bases). The CDR3 runs 14 residues. The ends were cut back, 7 bases at V and 5 bases at J, with 15 bases in the middle. The germline V gene encodes CDR1 LGHDT and CDR2 YNNKEL (reference sequence). The CDR3 loop is CASTLQGTDNEQFF. The CDR3 DNA is TGTGCCAGCACTCTACAGGGAACGGACAATGAGCAGTTCTTC.

This clonotype was seen at least ten times. The chain recombines TRBV25-1 with TRBJ2-3; 7 nucleotides match TRBD1. Germline CDR1 and CDR2: MGHDK and SYGVNS. After removal of 11 bases from V and 7 bases from J, the junction contained 18 bases not matched to a gene. CDR3 length equals 15 residues. The CDR3 region is CAASEPRQGINTQYF. The DNA of the CDR3 is TGTGCCGCTAGTGAACCCCGACAGGGTATAAATACGCAGTATTTT.

This clonotype was detected ten times or more. The V gene is TRBV7-9, the J gene TRBJ2-1; D perhaps matches TRBD1 (6 bases). V was pared by 5 bases and J by 5 bases, with 16 bases between. The V gene's germline CDR1 is SEHNR and CDR2 FQNEAQ (reference sequence). The CDR3 totals 15 residues. The CDR3, as DNA: TGTGCCAGCAGCGTTTTAAGGGGGAGCGACAATGAGCAGTTCTTC. This gives the protein CASSVLRGSDNEQFF. The complete variable domain, with remaining parts taken from reference TRBV7-9 and TRBJ2-1, reads DTGVSQNPRHKITKRGQNVTFRCDPISEHNRLYWYRQTLGQGPEFLTYFQNEAQLEKSRLLSDRFSAERPKGSFSTLEIQRTEQGDSAMYLCASSVLRGSDNEQFFGPGTRLTVL.